This section outlines one T cell receptor (beta chain) sequence together with its context. Sequencing used immunoSEQ multiplex PCR; TCRdb keeps in-frame clones, though not all of them. The table records roughly 83,000 clones, approximately 94% of them present only once. This sample is part of a study of technical replicates of blood from a few donors. In germline, CDR1 is MNHNY, CDR2 SVGAGI (reference sequence). The CDR3 has 14 amino acids. V lost 7 bases and J 0 bases, leaving 10 bases between the germline ends. The V call is TRBV6-6, the J call TRBJ1-5; possible D gene TRBD1, 5 bases. Sequenced material: T cells isolated from PBMCs. This receptor was identified in a human donor in good health. CDR3 sequence: CASMGQNSNQPQHF. The DNA for the CDR3 is TGTGCCAGCATGGGGCAGAATAGCAATCAGCCCCAGCATTTT.